This T cell receptor (beta chain) is drawn from a study of STAT5B mutations in CD4+ large granular lymphocyte leukemia. General study points: About a quarter of private leukemic clonotypes occurred rarely in other patients' non-leukemic repertoires.

Germline V gene lookup returns CDR1 SGHDN and CDR2 FVKESK. V lost 4 bases, J lost 3 bases, and 5 bases stayed unmatched. The CDR3 has 14 residues. Remarks on this clone: The target antigen is unknown.

Sequenced by immunoSEQ multiplex PCR; TCRdb stores in-frame clones only, minus some. This table has some 40,000 clones, roughly 76% appearing once. Buffy coats from healthy blood donors served as controls. V is TRBV14 and J is TRBJ1-2; 7 bases match TRBD1. This sequence was found in a human donor in good health. Source material: CD4+ T cells from blood buffy coats. In DNA form, the CDR3 reads TGTGCCAGCAGCCGTATCGACAGGGACTATGGCTACACCTTC. Residues: CASSRIDRDYGYTF.